The following is a T cell receptor beta chain sequence with its context. V lost 3 bases and J lost 5, with 19 bases in between. CDR1 and CDR2 from the germline V gene are MNHEY and SMNVEV (reference sequence). The CDR3 is 16 residues long. The sample originates from a study of blood T cell repertoires in COVID-19. Original handling: Reference gene primer amplification gave nucleated cell count estimates. Generated by immunoSEQ multiplex PCR, the TCRdb table keeps only in-frame clones and is missing some. V, J and clone size reflect that table, while D and trimming were determined from the DNA. The sample holds about 200,000 clones, around 85% seen once.

This TCR was recovered from a woman over 75 with acute or convalescent COVID-19. Material: peripheral blood. This rearrangement joins TRBV27 to TRBJ1-1; D remains unclear. For the CDR3, the DNA is TGTGCCAGCAGTTTCGTAGTGGTCAGAGGAGGGACTGAAGCTTTCTTT. This encodes CASSFVVVRGGTEAFF.